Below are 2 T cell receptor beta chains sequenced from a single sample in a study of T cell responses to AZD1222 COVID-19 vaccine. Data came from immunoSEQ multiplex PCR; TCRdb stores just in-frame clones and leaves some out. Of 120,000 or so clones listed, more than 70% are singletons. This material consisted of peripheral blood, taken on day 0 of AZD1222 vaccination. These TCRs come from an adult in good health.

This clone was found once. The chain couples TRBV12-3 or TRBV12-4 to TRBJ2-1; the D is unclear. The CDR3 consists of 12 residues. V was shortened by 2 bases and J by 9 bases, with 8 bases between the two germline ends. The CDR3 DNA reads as TGTGCCAGCAGTTTAAAGGTACTTGAGCAGTTCTTC. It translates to CASSLKVLEQFF.

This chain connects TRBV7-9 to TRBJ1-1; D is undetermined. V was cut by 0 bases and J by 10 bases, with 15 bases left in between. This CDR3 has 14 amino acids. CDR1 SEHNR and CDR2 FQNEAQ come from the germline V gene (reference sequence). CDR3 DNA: TGTGCCAGCAGCTTAGCGCTGGTCCGATTGGCAGCTTTCTTT. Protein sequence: CASSLALVRLAAFF.